Each of the 11 T cell receptor beta chains below was sequenced from the same sample in a study of spatial heterogeneity in lung cancer. Noted time point: sample taken at primary tumor resection. From tumor, nontumor lung or frozen PBMC, whole RNA was taken unsorted for sequencing. TCRdb processed the 5' RACE reads anew with MiXCR; each CDR3 protein has one entry. The sample has about 40,000 distinct CDR3 sequences; 5.2% are singletons. Sequencing was performed on PBMCs, taken at surgery. The receptor set was obtained from a female donor with early-stage non-small cell lung cancer.

V and J are TRBV5-1 and TRBJ2-7; 10 bases line up with TRBD1. Germline trimming cut 3 bases from V and 3 bases from J; bases unmatched to any gene: 0. CDR1 and CDR2 from the germline V gene are SGHRS and YFSETQ. The CDR3 extends over 13 amino acids. For the CDR3, the DNA is TGCGCCAGCAGCTGGGACAGGGGCTACGAGCAGTACTTC. It is translated as CASSWDRGYEQYF.

The V gene is TRBV20-1, the J gene TRBJ1-5, with 10 bases fitting TRBD1. This CDR3 has 15 residues. Trimming at V came to 5 bases and at J to 5 bases, leaving 9 bases not matched to a gene. Germline values: CDR1 DFQATT, CDR2 SNEGSKA (reference sequence). CDR3 region: CSAYPGQGFHQPQHF. The CDR3 nucleotides are TGCAGTGCTTACCCGGGACAGGGGTTTCATCAGCCCCAGCATTTT.

The rearrangement uses TRBV5-6 and TRBJ2-3, with D possibly being TRBD1 (6 bases). Germline-derived CDR1 and CDR2 are SGHDT and YYEEEE. The CDR3 runs to 15 residues. Deletions cut 7 bases from V and 2 bases from J, with 17 bases between. This CDR3 is CASGVEDRATDTQYF. In DNA, the CDR3 is TGTGCCAGCGGGGTAGAGGACAGAGCCACAGATACGCAGTATTTT. Supplemented by reference TRBV5-6 and TRBJ2-3, the full variable domain reads DAGVTQSPTHLIKTRGQQVTLRCSPKSGHDTVSWYQQALGQGPQFIFQYYEEEERQRGNFPDRFSGHQFPNYSSELNVNALLLGDSALYLCASGVEDRATDTQYFGPGTRLTVL.

This clonotype was seen ten or more times. The chain combines TRBV7-8 with TRBJ2-1; 7 bases align to TRBD1. Germline-derived CDR1 and CDR2 are SGHVS and FQNEAQ. V lost 5 bases, J lost 9 bases, and 10 bases stayed unmatched. This CDR3 region has 14 residues. This CDR3 is CASSTRTGTGEQFF. The CDR3 nucleotides are TGTGCCAGCAGCACTAGGACAGGTACGGGTGAGCAGTTCTTC.

This chain connects TRBV10-1 to TRBJ2-7; TRBD2 matches 8 bases. The CDR3 covers 13 residues. Germline V CDR1 and CDR2: WNHNN, SYGVQD (reference sequence). V was pared by 8 bases and J by 3 bases, with 6 bases of the junction left unmatched. The CDR3 coding sequence is TGCGCCAGCCAGCGGGGGATTAGCTACGAGCAGTACTTC. Translation gives CASQRGISYEQYF.

The chain employs TRBV12-3 or TRBV12-4 and TRBJ2-7; TRBD1 matches at 9 bases. J was trimmed by 4 bases and V by 5 bases; bases with no gene match: 6. This CDR3 is 14 amino acids long. The DNA of the CDR3 is TGTGCCAGCAGTACACGGGACAGGGAGTACGAGCAGTACTTC. This sequence encodes CASSTRDREYEQYF.

This clonotype has ten or more counts. The rearrangement links TRBV5-6 to TRBJ2-1; tentatively, D is TRBD1 (6 bases). The V and J ends lost 2 bases and 5 bases respectively, with 17 bases between them. Germline assignment: CDR1 SGHDT and CDR2 YYEEEE. The CDR3 contains 16 residues. DNA for the CDR3: TGTGCCAGCAGCTTCCCCGGGACAATCGTAGACAATGAGCAGTTCTTC. It encodes CASSFPGTIVDNEQFF. Full variable domain (outside the CDR3, taken from reference TRBV5-6 and TRBJ2-1): DAGVTQSPTHLIKTRGQQVTLRCSPKSGHDTVSWYQQALGQGPQFIFQYYEEEERQRGNFPDRFSGHQFPNYSSELNVNALLLGDSALYLCASSFPGTIVDNEQFFGPGTRLTVL.

This clonotype was counted at least ten times. The V call is TRBV7-2, the J call TRBJ1-6, with 7 bases identical to TRBD1. The trim removed 5 bases at V and 10 bases at J, leaving 8 bases unmatched. CDR1 and CDR2 (germline): SGHTA, FQGNSA. CDR3 size: 14 residues. The CDR3 here is CASSQGTERSPLHF. DNA for the CDR3: TGTGCCAGCAGCCAAGGGACAGAAAGATCACCCCTCCACTTT.

This clonotype was recorded at least ten times. The chain couples TRBV7-8 to TRBJ1-1; the D gene is possibly TRBD1 (5 bases). The CDR3 has 16 amino acids. Trimming shortened V by 6 bases and J by 0 bases, and 17 bases separated the two germline ends. Looked up from germline, CDR1 is SGHVS and CDR2 is FQNEAQ. CDR3 sequence: CASRPRDGLMNTEAFF. The CDR3 DNA sequence: TGTGCCAGCAGGCCCAGGGACGGCCTAATGAACACTGAAGCTTTCTTT.

The table lists this clonotype with many counts. V gene TRBV10-1 combines with J gene TRBJ2-5; 12 bases match TRBD1. V gave up 3 bases and J gave up 7 bases; unmatched junction bases: 6. The CDR3 loop spans 15 amino acids. Germline V gene data show CDR1 as WNHNN and CDR2 as SYGVQD (reference sequence). The DNA of the CDR3 is TGCGCCAGCAGTGACGGGGGACAGGGGGCAGGGACCCAGTACTTC. Translating it yields CASSDGGQGAGTQYF.

This clonotype was detected many times. The chain is built from TRBV15 and TRBJ1-2; D is perhaps TRBD1 (5 bases). V dropped 3 bases and J dropped 6 bases, with 8 bases sitting between them. CDR1 LNHNV and CDR2 YYDKDF come from the germline V gene (reference sequence). This CDR3 contains 12 residues. The CDR3 sequence: CATSSRGDGYTF. The CDR3, as DNA: TGTGCCACCAGCAGTAGGGGAGATGGCTACACCTTC.